A single TCR beta chain is shown here with its context. The source of the sample is a study of control samples from healthy donors and cancer patients. The repertoire was sequenced with immunoSEQ multiplex PCR; TCRdb's copy has only in-frame clones and lacks some. The sample shows roughly 120,000 clones, more than 75% of them seen only once. The trim removed 1 base at V and 8 bases at J, leaving 0 bases unmatched. This CDR3 comprises 12 residues. The germline gives CDR1 SGDLS, CDR2 YYNGEE. Source material: blood. The chain combines TRBV9 with TRBJ2-1; 7 bases align to TRBD1. The TCR comes from a woman aged 70-85 years in good health. The DNA for the CDR3 is TGTGCCAGCAGCGTAAGGGGGCATGAGCAGTTCTTC. Protein sequence: CASSVRGHEQFF. Variable domain in full (rest from reference TRBV9 and TRBJ2-1): DSGVTQTPKHLITATGQRVTLRCSPRSGDLSVYWYQQSLDQGLQFLIQYYNGEERAKGNILERFSAQQFPDLHSELNLSSLELGDSALYFCASSVRGHEQFFGPGTRLTVL.